These 6 T cell receptor beta chains originate from one sample sequenced in a study of cytomegalovirus exposure and HLA in healthy donors. The study ran its PCR with 60 Vbeta and 13 Jbeta primers. Measured with immunoSEQ multiplex PCR; TCRdb has only the in-frame clones, and not every one. This sample's table has roughly 75,000 clones. The sequenced sample consisted of PBMCs. These receptor sequences come from a man aged 35-49 years in good health and CMV-seronegative.

The CDR3 region has the DNA TGTGCCAGCAGCCCCCCCTTGGGGGCGCGAGGGGGCACTGAAGCTTTCTTT. Translating it yields CASSPPLGARGGTEAFF. This chain uses TRBV5-6 with TRBJ1-1, with D perhaps matching TRBD1 (6 bases). Germline V gene lookup returns CDR1 SGHDT and CDR2 YYEEEE. CDR3 length: 17 residues. V lost 4 bases and J lost 4, with 23 bases in between.

The chain combines TRBV6-1 with TRBJ2-3; TRBD2 is a possible D gene (5 bases). This CDR3 comprises 15 residues. V was shortened by 3 bases and J by 4 bases, with 14 bases between the two germline ends. Germline loops: CDR1 MNHNS, CDR2 SASEGT. The CDR3 DNA sequence: TGTGCCAGCAGTGATGGAATGGGTAGCGCAGATACGCAGTATTTT. Translated: CASSDGMGSADTQYF.

The rearrangement links TRBV6-5 to TRBJ1-2; D is perhaps TRBD1 (5 bases). Trimming took 7 bases from V and 4 from J, leaving 13 bases between them. The CDR3 consists of 13 residues. Germline V gene lookup returns CDR1 MNHEY and CDR2 SVGAGI. The CDR3 reads CASTKGRVYGYTF. The CDR3, as DNA: TGTGCCAGCACCAAGGGGAGGGTCTATGGCTACACCTTC.

About this clone: Additional DNA sequences in this sample encode the identical CDR3. This sequence joins TRBV19 and TRBJ1-1; D may be TRBD1 (6 bases). CDR3 length equals 13 residues. V was shortened by 9 bases and J by 0 bases, with 11 bases between the two germline ends. From germline, CDR1 is LNHDA and CDR2 SQIVND (reference sequence). In DNA, the CDR3 is TGTGCCAGCCGGACAGCCATGAACACTGAAGCTTTCTTT. Translated, it gives CASRTAMNTEAFF.

CDR3 bases: TGTGCCAGCAGTTCCCCGAGCGGGAGGGCCTACGAGCAGTACTTC. Its protein product is CASSSPSGRAYEQYF. The chain links TRBV28 to TRBJ2-7, with 10 bases aligning to TRBD2. Germline V gene sequence: CDR1 MDHEN, CDR2 SYDVKM. This CDR3 comprises 15 residues. The junction had 5 bases not matched to a gene; V was cut back by 4 bases and J by 2 bases.

DNA for the CDR3: TGCAGCTCCTCGCAGGGAAACGAGCAGTACTTC. Amino acids: CSSSQGNEQYF. V is TRBV20-1 and J is TRBJ2-7, with a possible D match to TRBD1 (5 bases). Looked up from germline, CDR1 is DFQATT and CDR2 is SNEGSKA (reference sequence). The CDR3 consists of 11 residues.